Detailed here is one T cell receptor (beta chain). The antigen is undetermined. This CDR3 contains 12 residues. Per the germline V gene, CDR1 is SEHNR and CDR2 is FQNEAQ (reference sequence). Deletions cut 5 bases from V and 8 bases from J, with 10 bases between. All the donors were Caucasian adults who lived in Nashville, Tennessee. This sample stems from a study of shared clonotypes between healthy human individuals. For the study at large: There were three CD4 naive, three CD4 memory, two CD8 naive and one CD8 memory plates per donor. Study results and caveats: The sharing of 5% to 6.5% of naive CD4 clonotypes was seen across a handful of donors. Compared with clonotypes that all four donors shared, non-shared clonotypes had lower generation probabilities.

Produced via immunoSEQ multiplex PCR; TCRdb's table is partial and in-frame only. This sample yields over 2 million clones, of which less than 95% are seen a single time; around 0.38% belongs to the top ten. This chain links TRBV7-9 with TRBJ2-1, with D perhaps matching TRBD1 (5 bases). Source material: naive CD4+ T cells from PBMCs. Specified subset: CD45RA+ positively selected. This clonotype was sampled from a man between 18 and 29 years old in good health. Some clones in this sample may be carry-over from other donors' samples. The CDR3 is CASSPQGHEQFF. As DNA, the CDR3 is TGTGCCAGCAGCCCTCAGGGTCATGAGCAGTTCTTC.